This T cell receptor beta chain was identified during a study of T cell repertoires in cytomegalovirus infection. The study's findings and limits: HLA-C-restricted CMV-specific TCR beta clonotypes prevailed in the ex vivo response.

CDR1 and CDR2 from the germline V gene are SGHTA and FQGNSA. This CDR3 is 14 amino acids long. Trimming removed 5 bases from V and 6 bases from J; junction bases left unmatched: 5. TCRdb reprocessed the reads with MiXCR, giving one entry per CDR3 protein. Of some 390,000 distinct CDR3 sequences in the sample, 15% to 20% were seen once. The sample holds many counts of this clonotype. The antigen remains unidentified. The sample taken for sequencing was PBMCs. The chain employs TRBV7-2 and TRBJ2-3, with TRBD1 identical over 10 bases. The source is a human donor in good health (CMV status not recorded). Some clones in this sample may be carry-over from other donors' samples. CDR3 in DNA: TGTGCCAGCAGCCCCCGGACAGGGGGTGATACGCAGTATTTT. It codes for CASSPRTGGDTQYF.